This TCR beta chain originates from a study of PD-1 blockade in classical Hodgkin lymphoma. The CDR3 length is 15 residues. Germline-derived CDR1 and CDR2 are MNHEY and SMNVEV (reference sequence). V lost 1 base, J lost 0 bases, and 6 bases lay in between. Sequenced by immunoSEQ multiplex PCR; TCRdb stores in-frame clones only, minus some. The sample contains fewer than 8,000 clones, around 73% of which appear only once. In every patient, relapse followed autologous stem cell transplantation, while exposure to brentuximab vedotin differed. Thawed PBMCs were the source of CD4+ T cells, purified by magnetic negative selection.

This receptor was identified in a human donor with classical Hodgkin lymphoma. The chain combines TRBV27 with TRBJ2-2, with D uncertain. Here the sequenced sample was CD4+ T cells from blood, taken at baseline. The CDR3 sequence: CASSLFRANTGELFF. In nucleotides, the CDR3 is TGTGCCAGCAGTTTATTCCGAGCGAACACCGGGGAGCTGTTTTTT.